These T cell receptor beta chains were read from a single sample in a study of OX40 agonist ivuxolimab in advanced cancers. Assay used: immunoSEQ multiplex PCR; TCRdb lists only in-frame clones, some missing. The table shows tens of thousands of clones, with around 91% occurring only once. Material: CD4+ or CD8+ T cells sorted from blood, obtained in a trial of the OX40 agonist ivuxolimab. Source of these receptors: an adult with an advanced solid tumor such as melanoma, head and neck, liver or kidney cancer. Each CDR3 is given with its conserved first and last residue. D genes are given only for firm matches. For some rows the clone size is stated as once, few or many, or as a class when expanded; others skip it.

size: -; D: TRBD1; J: TRBJ2-3; V: TRBV7-3; CDR3: CASSLGGQGTDTQYF; DNA: TGTGCCAGCAGTCTTGGCGGACAGGGCACAGATACGCAGTATTTT
size: -; D: -; J: TRBJ2-7; V: TRBV5-5; CDR3: CASSLGQPSYEQYF; DNA: TGTGCCAGCAGCTTAGGACAGCCCTCCTACGAGCAGTACTTC
size: -; D: TRBD1; J: TRBJ1-6; V: TRBV29-1; CDR3: CSVQTGGDSPLHF; DNA: TGCAGCGTCCAGACAGGGGGAGATTCACCCCTCCACTTT
size: -; D: -; J: TRBJ2-5; V: TRBV5-4; CDR3: CASSLLGTQETQYF; DNA: TGTGCCAGCAGCTTGCTAGGGACCCAAGAGACCCAGTACTTC
size: once; D: -; J: TRBJ2-3; V: TRBV6-5; CDR3: CASSRTVPIEDTQYF; DNA: TGTGCCAGCAGTCGGACGGTCCCAATAGAAGATACGCAGTATTTT
size: -; D: -; J: TRBJ2-3; V: TRBV5-1; CDR3: CASSFASRSTDTQYF; DNA: TGCGCCAGCAGCTTCGCCAGTAGAAGCACAGATACGCAGTATTTT
size: once; D: -; J: TRBJ2-3; V: TRBV12-5; CDR3: CASVRRDTSTDTQYF; DNA: TGTGCTAGTGTCCGCCGGGACACAAGCACAGATACGCAGTATTTT
size: -; D: -; J: TRBJ2-3; V: TRBV11-2; CDR3: CASSLKRRTDTQYF; DNA: TGTGCCAGCAGCTTAAAAAGGAGGACAGATACGCAGTATTTT
size: -; D: TRBD1; J: TRBJ1-1; V: TRBV6-5; CDR3: CASRDRGSTEAFF; DNA: TGTGCCAGCAGGGACAGGGGGAGCACTGAAGCTTTCTTT
size: -; D: TRBD1; J: TRBJ1-5; V: TRBV7-3; CDR3: CASSLGQGVQPQHF; DNA: TGTGCCAGCAGCTTAGGACAGGGTGTTCAGCCCCAGCATTTT
size: -; D: TRBD1; J: TRBJ2-1; V: TRBV6-5; CDR3: CASSYGTGGKNEQFF; DNA: TGTGCCAGCAGTTATGGGACAGGGGGCAAGAATGAGCAGTTCTTC
size: -; D: TRBD1; J: TRBJ1-5; V: TRBV2; CDR3: CATKDRGRDQPQHF; DNA: TGTGCCACTAAGGACAGGGGGCGAGATCAGCCCCAGCATTTT
size: few; D: -; J: TRBJ1-2; V: TRBV6-5; CDR3: CASRLDRNYGYTF; DNA: TGTGCCAGCAGGCTCGACAGGAACTATGGCTACACCTTC
size: -; D: -; J: TRBJ2-3; V: TRBV13; CDR3: CASSLLGTDTQYF; DNA: TGTGCCAGCAGCTTACTGGGCACAGATACGCAGTATTTT
size: few; D: -; J: TRBJ1-2; V: TRBV2; CDR3: CASSGDRYGYTF; DNA: TGTGCCAGCAGTGGGGACCGCTATGGCTACACCTTC
size: -; D: -; J: TRBJ2-1; V: TRBV29-1; CDR3: CSGSRPDSYNEQFF; DNA: TGCAGCGGGTCGAGGCCGGATTCCTACAATGAGCAGTTCTTC
size: -; D: -; J: TRBJ1-5; V: TRBV7-2; CDR3: CASSMNSRGQPQHF; DNA: TGTGCCAGCAGCATGAATAGCCGTGGGCAGCCCCAGCATTTT
size: -; D: -; J: TRBJ1-4; V: TRBV2; CDR3: CASRRDGSNEKLFF; DNA: TGTGCCAGCAGGAGGGACGGATCTAATGAAAAACTGTTTTTT
size: -; D: TRBD2; J: TRBJ2-1; V: TRBV28; CDR3: CASTFRRGLAHNEQFF; DNA: TGTGCCAGCACCTTTCGGAGGGGACTAGCACACAATGAGCAGTTCTTC
size: -; D: TRBD1; J: TRBJ2-7; V: TRBV12-5; CDR3: CASGLGQGASSYEQYF; DNA: TGTGCTAGTGGTTTGGGCCAGGGGGCAAGCTCCTACGAGCAGTACTTC
size: -; D: -; J: TRBJ2-6; V: TRBV5-1; CDR3: CASSLGSSGANVLTF; DNA: TGCGCCAGCAGCCTGGGTAGCTCTGGGGCCAACGTCCTGACTTTC
size: once; D: -; J: TRBJ1-5; V: TRBV7-9; CDR3: CASSSQGNNQPQHF; DNA: TGTGCCAGCAGCTCTCAGGGGAACAATCAGCCCCAGCATTTT
size: -; D: -; J: TRBJ1-2; V: TRBV18; CDR3: CASSPMGGRNYGYTF; DNA: TGTGCCAGCTCACCAATGGGGGGCCGGAACTATGGCTACACCTTC
size: -; D: -; J: TRBJ2-5; V: TRBV4-2; CDR3: CASSPQGGPGGAQETQYF; DNA: TGTGCCAGCAGCCCCCAGGGGGGGCCGGGAGGGGCCCAAGAGACCCAGTACTTC
size: -; D: TRBD2; J: TRBJ2-7; V: TRBV11-3; CDR3: CASSPGTSGVGEQYF; DNA: TGTGCCAGCAGCCCCGGGACTAGCGGGGTCGGCGAGCAGTACTTC
size: -; D: -; J: TRBJ1-2; V: TRBV7-8; CDR3: CASSLTGSLGYTF; DNA: TGTGCCAGCAGCCTTACGGGGAGTCTTGGCTACACCTTC
size: -; D: -; J: TRBJ2-3; V: TRBV7-9; CDR3: CASSRREISTDTQYF; DNA: TGTGCCAGCAGTCGCCGGGAAATTAGCACAGATACGCAGTATTTT
size: -; D: TRBD2; J: TRBJ2-1; V: TRBV28; CDR3: CASSFAYIATSGSWGEQFF; DNA: TGTGCCAGCAGTTTTGCGTATATTGCGACTAGCGGGAGTTGGGGTGAGCAGTTCTTC